Detailed here is one T cell receptor beta chain. The antigen is not known. The sample comes from a study of T cell responses to AZD1222 COVID-19 vaccine. Study-level findings and limits: The repertoires were collected only after the peak T cell response. Donors were mostly white British, more females; clonal diversity possibly underestimated. Baseline seropositives among AZD1222 recipients totaled only six or seven. Reportedly, nearly half the spike-specific TCRs target unmutated variant regions.

Assay used: immunoSEQ multiplex PCR; TCRdb lists only in-frame clones, some missing. In the table there are 120,000 to 150,000 clones, almost 95% of which are singletons. CDR1 is SGHTA, CDR2 FQGNSA, per germline. Trimming removed 6 bases from V and 4 bases from J, with 15 bases in between. The CDR3 sequence is 14 residues long. This TCR derives from an adult who received the AZD1222 COVID-19 vaccine. Sequences were derived from peripheral blood, sampled 28 days after the second AZD1222 dose. This sequence joins TRBV7-2 and TRBJ1-2; no definite D call. The CDR3 DNA is TGTGCCAGCAGTTGGGGAGGGCCCATCTATGGCTACACCTTC. Amino acids: CASSWGGPIYGYTF.